This note documents a single T cell receptor beta chain sequence. Its antigen is as yet unknown. CDR3 size: 14 residues. Per the germline V gene, CDR1 is KGHSH and CDR2 is LQKENI. The V segment lost 4 bases and the J segment 6 bases; nucleotides outside the gene matches: 8. This entry comes from a study of cytomegalovirus exposure and HLA in healthy donors. 60 Vbeta and 13 Jbeta primers were used in PCR. Measured with immunoSEQ multiplex PCR; TCRdb has only the in-frame clones, and not every one. The profile shows approximately 160,000 clones, about four fifths of them singletons. The study's findings and limits: TCR beta chain V- and J-gene trimming was linked, in a later analysis, to a missense variant in DCLRE1C. Upon later analysis, HLA-associated TCR beta chains proved more clonally expanded than other, equally common chains. The authors listed some 150 TCR beta chains as cytomegalovirus-associated. It emerged from a later analysis that several of the most significant clusters appeared to be linked to common viral pathogens.

The chain combines TRBV18 with TRBJ1-2; 7 nucleotides line up with TRBD1. This receptor was identified in a male donor in good health and CMV-seronegative. What was sequenced was PBMCs. CDR3 sequence: CASSLLRDSDGYTF. The CDR3 DNA sequence: TGTGCCAGCTCACTCTTAAGGGACAGTGATGGCTACACCTTC.